This TCR beta chain was captured in a study of shared clonotypes between healthy human individuals. Study as a whole: Sampling drew on donors who were a couple of women and three men aged 18 to 49.

V dropped 8 bases and J dropped 6 bases, with 20 bases sitting between them. Germline-derived CDR1 and CDR2 are ENHRY and SYGVKD. The CDR3 runs to 14 residues. Sequenced by immunoSEQ multiplex PCR; TCRdb stores in-frame clones only, minus some. Of nearly 1,000,000 clones in the sample, 60% to 85% were seen once. A CD45RA+ naive subset and a CD45RA-negative memory subset were split from CD4+ cells. Study results and limitations: Sampling covered nothing but blood. Tissue TCR repertoires likely differ from those found in blood.

As for this clone: Its antigen is unidentified.

The sequenced sample was memory CD4+ T cells sorted from blood. Subset reported: CD45RA-negative fraction. This sequence joins TRBV10-3 and TRBJ2-7; no clear D gene. The TCR originated in a man between 18 and 35 years old in good health. The CDR3 protein is CAIQPTSSSSEQYF. The CDR3 DNA follows: TGTGCCATCCAGCCGACCAGCTCATCGTCCGAGCAGTACTTC.